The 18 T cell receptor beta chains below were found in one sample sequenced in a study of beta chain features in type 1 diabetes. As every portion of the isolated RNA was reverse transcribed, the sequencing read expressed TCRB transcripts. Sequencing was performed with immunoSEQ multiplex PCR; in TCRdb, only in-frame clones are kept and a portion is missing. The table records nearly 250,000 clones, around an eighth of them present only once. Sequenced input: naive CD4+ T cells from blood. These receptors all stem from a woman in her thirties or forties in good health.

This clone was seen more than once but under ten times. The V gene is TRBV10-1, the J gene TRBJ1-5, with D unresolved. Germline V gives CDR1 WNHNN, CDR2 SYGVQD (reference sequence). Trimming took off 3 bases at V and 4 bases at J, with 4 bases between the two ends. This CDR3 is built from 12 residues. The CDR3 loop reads CASSDPNQPQHF. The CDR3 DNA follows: TGCGCCAGCAGTGACCCGAATCAGCCCCAGCATTTT.

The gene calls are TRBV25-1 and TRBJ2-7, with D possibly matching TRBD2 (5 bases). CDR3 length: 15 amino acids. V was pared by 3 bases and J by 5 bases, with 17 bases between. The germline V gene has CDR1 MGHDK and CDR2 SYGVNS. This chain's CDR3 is CASSDVAGTLNEQYF. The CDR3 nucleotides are TGTGCCAGCAGTGACGTGGCGGGTACCTTAAACGAGCAGTACTTC.

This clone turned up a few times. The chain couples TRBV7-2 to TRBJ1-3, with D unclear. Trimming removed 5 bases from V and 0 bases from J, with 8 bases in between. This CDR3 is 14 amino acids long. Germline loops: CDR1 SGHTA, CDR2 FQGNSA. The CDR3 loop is CASSPQSSGNTIYF. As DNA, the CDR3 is TGTGCCAGCAGCCCACAGAGCTCTGGAAACACCATATATTTT.

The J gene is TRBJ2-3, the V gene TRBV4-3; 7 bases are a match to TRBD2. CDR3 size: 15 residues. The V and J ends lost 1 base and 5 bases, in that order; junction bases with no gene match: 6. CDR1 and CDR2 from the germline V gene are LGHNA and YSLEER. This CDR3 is CASSQVRLAGDTQYF. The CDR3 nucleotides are TGCGCCAGCAGCCAAGTTAGACTAGCTGGAGATACGCAGTATTTT.

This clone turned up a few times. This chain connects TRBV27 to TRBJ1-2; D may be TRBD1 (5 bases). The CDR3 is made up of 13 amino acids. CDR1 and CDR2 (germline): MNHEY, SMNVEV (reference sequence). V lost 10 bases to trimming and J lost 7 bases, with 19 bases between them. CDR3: CATLTPEGSGYTF. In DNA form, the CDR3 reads TGTGCCACTCTGACGCCGGAGGGGTCTGGCTACACCTTC.

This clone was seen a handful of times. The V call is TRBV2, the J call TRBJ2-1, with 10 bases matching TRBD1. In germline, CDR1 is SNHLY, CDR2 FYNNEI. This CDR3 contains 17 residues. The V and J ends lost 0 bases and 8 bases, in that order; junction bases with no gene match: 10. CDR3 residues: CASSEASLLTGGYEQFF. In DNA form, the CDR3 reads TGTGCCAGCAGTGAAGCCTCCCTCTTGACAGGGGGCTATGAGCAGTTCTTC.

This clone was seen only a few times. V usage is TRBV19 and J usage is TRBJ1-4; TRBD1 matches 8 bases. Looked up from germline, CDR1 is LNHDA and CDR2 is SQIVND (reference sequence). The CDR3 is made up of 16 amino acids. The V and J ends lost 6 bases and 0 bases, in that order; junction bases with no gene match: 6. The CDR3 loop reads CASRDRARSTNEKLFF. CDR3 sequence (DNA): TGTGCCAGTAGGGACAGGGCCAGGTCAACTAATGAAAAACTGTTTTTT.

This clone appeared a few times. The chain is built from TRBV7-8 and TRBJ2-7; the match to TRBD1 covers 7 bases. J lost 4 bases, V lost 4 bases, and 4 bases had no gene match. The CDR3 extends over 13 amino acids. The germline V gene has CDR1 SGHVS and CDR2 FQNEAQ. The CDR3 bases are TGTGCCAGCAGCTCGGGACAGATATACGAGCAGTACTTC. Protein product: CASSSGQIYEQYF.

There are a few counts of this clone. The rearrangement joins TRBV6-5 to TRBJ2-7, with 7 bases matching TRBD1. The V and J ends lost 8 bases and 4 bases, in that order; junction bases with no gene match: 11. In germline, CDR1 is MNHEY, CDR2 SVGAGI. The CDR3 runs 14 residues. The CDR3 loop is CASLQPGQSYEQYF. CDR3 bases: TGTGCCAGCCTCCAACCGGGACAGTCTTACGAGCAGTACTTC.

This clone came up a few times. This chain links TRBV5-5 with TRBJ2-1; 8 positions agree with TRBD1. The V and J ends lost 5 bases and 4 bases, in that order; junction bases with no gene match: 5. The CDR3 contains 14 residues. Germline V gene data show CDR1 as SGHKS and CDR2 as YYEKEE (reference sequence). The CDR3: CASSTGTGYNEQFF. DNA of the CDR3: TGTGCCAGCAGTACCGGGACAGGATACAATGAGCAGTTCTTC.

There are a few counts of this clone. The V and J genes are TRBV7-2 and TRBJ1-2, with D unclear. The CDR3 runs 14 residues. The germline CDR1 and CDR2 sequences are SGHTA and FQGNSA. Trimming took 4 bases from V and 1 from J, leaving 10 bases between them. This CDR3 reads CASSSPTDNYGYTF. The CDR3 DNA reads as TGTGCCAGCAGCTCCCCCACTGATAACTATGGCTACACCTTC.

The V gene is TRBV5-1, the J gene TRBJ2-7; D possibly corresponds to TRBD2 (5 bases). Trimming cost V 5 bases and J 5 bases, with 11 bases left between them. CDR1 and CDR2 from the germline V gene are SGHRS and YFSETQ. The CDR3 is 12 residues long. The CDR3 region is CASRYAGDEQYF. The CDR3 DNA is TGCGCCAGCAGGTACGCGGGTGACGAGCAGTACTTC.

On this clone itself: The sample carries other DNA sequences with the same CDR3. The CDR3 bases are TGTGCCAGCACTCGAGAGACCCAGTACTTC. Residues: CASTRETQYF. The gene calls are TRBV2 and TRBJ2-5; D is unresolved. The germline V gene encodes CDR1 SNHLY and CDR2 FYNNEI. Trimming removed 7 bases from V and 4 bases from J, with 4 bases in between. The CDR3 is 10 amino acids.

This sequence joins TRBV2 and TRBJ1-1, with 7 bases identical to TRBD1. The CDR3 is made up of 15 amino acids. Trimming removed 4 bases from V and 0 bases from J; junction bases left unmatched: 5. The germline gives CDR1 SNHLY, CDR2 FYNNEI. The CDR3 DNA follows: TGTGCCAGCAGTGCTCAGGGGGTGTTGAACACTGAAGCTTTCTTT. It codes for CASSAQGVLNTEAFF. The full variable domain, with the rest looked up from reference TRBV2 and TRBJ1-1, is EPEVTQTPSHQVTQMGQEVILRCVPISNHLYFYWYRQILGQKVEFLVSFYNNEISEKSEIFDDQFSVERPDGSNFTLKIRSTKLEDSAMYFCASSAQGVLNTEAFFGQGTRLTVV.

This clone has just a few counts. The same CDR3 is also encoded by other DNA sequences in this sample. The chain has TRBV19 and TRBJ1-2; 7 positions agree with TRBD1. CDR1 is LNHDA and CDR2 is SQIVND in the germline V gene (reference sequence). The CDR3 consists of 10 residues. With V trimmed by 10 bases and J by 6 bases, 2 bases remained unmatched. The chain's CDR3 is CATTGDGYTF. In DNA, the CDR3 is TGTGCCACAACAGGGGATGGCTACACCTTC. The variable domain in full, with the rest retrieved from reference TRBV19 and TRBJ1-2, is DGGITQSPKYLFRKEGQNVTLSCEQNLNHDAMYWYRQDPGQGLRLIYYSQIVNDFQKGDIAEGYSVSREKKESFPLTVTSAQKNPTAFYLCATTGDGYTFGSGTRLTVV.

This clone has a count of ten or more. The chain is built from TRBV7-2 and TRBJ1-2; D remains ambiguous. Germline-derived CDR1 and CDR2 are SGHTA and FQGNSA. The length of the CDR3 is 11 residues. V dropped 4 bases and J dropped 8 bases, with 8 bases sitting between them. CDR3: CASSSTAGYTF. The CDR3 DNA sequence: TGTGCCAGCAGCTCCACTGCGGGCTACACCTTC.

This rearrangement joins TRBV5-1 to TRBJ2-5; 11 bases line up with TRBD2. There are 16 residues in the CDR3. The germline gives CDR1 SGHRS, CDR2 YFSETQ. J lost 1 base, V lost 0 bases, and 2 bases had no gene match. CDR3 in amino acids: CASSLGTSGRQETQYF. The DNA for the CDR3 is TGCGCCAGCAGCTTGGGGACTAGCGGGCGCCAAGAGACCCAGTACTTC. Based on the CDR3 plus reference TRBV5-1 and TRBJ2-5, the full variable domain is KAGVTQTPRYLIKTRGQQVTLSCSPISGHRSVSWYQQTPGQGLQFLFEYFSETQRNKGNFPGRFSGRQFSNSRSEMNVSTLELGDSALYLCASSLGTSGRQETQYFGPGTRLLVL.

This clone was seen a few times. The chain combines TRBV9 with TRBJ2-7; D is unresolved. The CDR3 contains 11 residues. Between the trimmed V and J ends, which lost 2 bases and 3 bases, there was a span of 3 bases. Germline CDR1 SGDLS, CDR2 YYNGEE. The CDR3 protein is CASSVLYEQYF. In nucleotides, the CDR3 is TGTGCCAGCAGCGTCCTCTACGAGCAGTACTTC.